The TCR beta chain under discussion was sequenced for a study of T cells after yellow fever vaccination. Looking at the study overall: Fractions containing few cells were prepared with SMART-Seq v4 Ultra Low Input. Study conclusions and caveats: Booster samples showed a return of most primary-vaccination clones (under 97% CD4, 70% to 90% CD8). Some clonotypes, a small share, were shared between CD4 and CD8 compartments.

This clonotype appeared many times. Its antigen is not known. By 5'RACE template switching, TCR cDNA was produced, with a universal primer site and UMIs added in the process. TCRdb re-called the 5' RACE reads through MiXCR, storing one row per CDR3 protein. The table lists about 49,000 distinct CDR3 sequences, approximately 7% of them singletons, with 25% to 35% in the top ten. The sequence came from a man younger than 30 who received the YFV17D yellow fever vaccine. The sequencing here drew on CD8+ T cells sorted from PBMCs, taken less than 16 days after the first yellow fever vaccination.

CDR3 bases: TGTGCCAGCAGCTCCGAACTAGGGTGGGAGACCCAGTACTTC. As protein: CASSSELGWETQYF. The rearrangement links TRBV7-3 to TRBJ2-5; D is possibly TRBD2 (5 bases). This CDR3 comprises 14 residues. In germline, CDR1 is SGHTA, CDR2 FQGTGA. V was cut by 4 bases and J by 5 bases, with 14 bases left in between.